These 11 T cell receptor beta chains share one sample of origin, sequenced in a study of cytomegalovirus exposure and HLA in healthy donors. Amplification used 60 Vbeta primers and 13 Jbeta primers. The repertoire was sequenced with immunoSEQ multiplex PCR; TCRdb's copy has only in-frame clones and lacks some. The table shows over 65,000 clones, with roughly 80% occurring only once. Sample: PBMCs. Receptors were obtained from a human donor in good health.

The genes are TRBV6-5 and TRBJ2-7; D might be TRBD2 (6 bases). V was trimmed by 0 bases and J by 3 bases, leaving 12 bases between them. This CDR3 spans 15 amino acids. The V gene's germline CDR1 is MNHEY and CDR2 SVGAGI. The DNA for the CDR3 is TGTGCCAGCAGTTACTCCGGGACTTATAACTACGAGCAGTACTTC. This codes for CASSYSGTYNYEQYF.

V is TRBV5-1 and J is TRBJ1-1; D is perhaps TRBD1 (6 bases). Germline V gene lookup returns CDR1 SGHRS and CDR2 YFSETQ. The germline V and J ends were trimmed by 0 bases and 4 bases, with 10 bases remaining between them. The CDR3 has 14 amino acids. The CDR3 nucleotides read TGCGCCAGCAGCTTGGGTGGGGGCATCACTGAAGCTTTCTTT. This sequence encodes CASSLGGGITEAFF.

This chain joins TRBV13 and TRBJ2-2, with 11 bases that match TRBD2. The CDR3 covers 17 residues. V shed 0 bases, J shed 6 bases, and the junction held 6 bases outside the gene matches. CDR1 is PRHDT and CDR2 is FYEKMQ in the germline V gene (reference sequence). The CDR3 is CASSLGIAGGTAGELFF. DNA of the CDR3: TGTGCCAGCAGCTTAGGGATAGCGGGGGGGACTGCCGGGGAGCTGTTTTTT.

The J gene is TRBJ2-3, the V gene TRBV5-5, with unresolved D. Trimming took off 2 bases at V and 0 bases at J, with 13 bases between the two ends. The CDR3 has 16 residues. Per germline, CDR1 SGHKS and CDR2 YYEKEE (reference sequence). As DNA, the CDR3 is TGTGCCAGCAGCTTCCTACTCGCAGGTAGCACAGATACGCAGTATTTT. Translated: CASSFLLAGSTDTQYF.

The chain combines TRBV18 with TRBJ1-1; no clear D gene. CDR3 length equals 13 residues. The germline V gene encodes CDR1 KGHSH and CDR2 LQKENI. V was cut by 0 bases and J by 0 bases, with 2 bases left in between. DNA for the CDR3: TGTGCCAGCTCACCACCTATGAACACTGAAGCTTTCTTT. Its translation is CASSPPMNTEAFF.

V is TRBV6-5 and J is TRBJ1-6, with D maybe TRBD1 (6 bases). The CDR3 extends over 15 amino acids. The germline CDR1 and CDR2 sequences are MNHEY and SVGAGI. Between the trimmed V and J ends, which lost 7 bases and 0 bases, there was a span of 10 bases. In DNA, the CDR3 is TGTGCCAGCAAAGACAGGAGCTCCTATAATTCACCCCTCCACTTT. The encoded protein is CASKDRSSYNSPLHF.

The J gene is TRBJ2-7, the V gene TRBV9; D call uncertain. The length of the CDR3 is 11 residues. V shed 3 bases and J shed 4 bases, with 5 bases lying between them. Germline CDR1 is SGDLS and CDR2 is YYNGEE. CDR3 protein: CASSDQYEQYF. The CDR3 DNA is TGTGCCAGCAGCGACCAGTACGAGCAGTACTTC.

This chain uses TRBV6-5 with TRBJ1-6; no firm D call. The CDR3 contains 13 residues. Between the trimmed V and J ends, which lost 5 bases and 9 bases, there was a span of 11 bases. Looked up from germline, CDR1 is MNHEY and CDR2 is SVGAGI. As DNA, the CDR3 is TGTGCCAGCAGTGGAAGGACTCCTTCACCCCTCCACTTT. It yields the protein CASSGRTPSPLHF.

This rearrangement joins TRBV19 to TRBJ1-4, with unresolved D. V was cut by 5 bases and J by 10 bases, with 8 bases left in between. CDR1 and CDR2 from the germline V gene are LNHDA and SQIVND (reference sequence). CDR3 size: 11 residues. DNA for the CDR3: TGTGCCAGTAGTTCTGGGAGAAAACTGTTTTTT. This codes for CASSSGRKLFF.

The rearrangement uses TRBV30 and TRBJ2-7; D might be TRBD2 (5 bases). The CDR3 has 17 residues. Per germline, CDR1 GTSNPN and CDR2 SVGIG (reference sequence). The V and J ends lost 3 bases and 2 bases respectively, with 23 bases between them. CDR3 in DNA: TGTGCCTGGAGCGGTGGCCGCGAGGGATTTGGGGCCTACGAGCAGTACTTC. Protein: CAWSGGREGFGAYEQYF. The full variable domain, with the rest looked up from reference TRBV30 and TRBJ2-7, is SQTIHQWPATLVQPVGSPLSLECTVEGTSNPNLYWYRQAAGRGLQLLFYSVGIGQISSEVPQNLSASRPQDRQFILSSKKLLLSDSGFYLCAWSGGREGFGAYEQYFGPGTRLTVT.

V gene TRBV6-5 combines with J gene TRBJ2-3, with 8 bases fitting TRBD1. Germline CDR1 and CDR2: MNHEY and SVGAGI. The ends lost 2 bases at V and 4 bases at J; junction bases unmatched: 2. CDR3 length equals 14 residues. The CDR3 DNA follows: TGTGCCAGCAGTTACGACAGGGGTGCAGATACGCAGTATTTT. Its translation: CASSYDRGADTQYF.